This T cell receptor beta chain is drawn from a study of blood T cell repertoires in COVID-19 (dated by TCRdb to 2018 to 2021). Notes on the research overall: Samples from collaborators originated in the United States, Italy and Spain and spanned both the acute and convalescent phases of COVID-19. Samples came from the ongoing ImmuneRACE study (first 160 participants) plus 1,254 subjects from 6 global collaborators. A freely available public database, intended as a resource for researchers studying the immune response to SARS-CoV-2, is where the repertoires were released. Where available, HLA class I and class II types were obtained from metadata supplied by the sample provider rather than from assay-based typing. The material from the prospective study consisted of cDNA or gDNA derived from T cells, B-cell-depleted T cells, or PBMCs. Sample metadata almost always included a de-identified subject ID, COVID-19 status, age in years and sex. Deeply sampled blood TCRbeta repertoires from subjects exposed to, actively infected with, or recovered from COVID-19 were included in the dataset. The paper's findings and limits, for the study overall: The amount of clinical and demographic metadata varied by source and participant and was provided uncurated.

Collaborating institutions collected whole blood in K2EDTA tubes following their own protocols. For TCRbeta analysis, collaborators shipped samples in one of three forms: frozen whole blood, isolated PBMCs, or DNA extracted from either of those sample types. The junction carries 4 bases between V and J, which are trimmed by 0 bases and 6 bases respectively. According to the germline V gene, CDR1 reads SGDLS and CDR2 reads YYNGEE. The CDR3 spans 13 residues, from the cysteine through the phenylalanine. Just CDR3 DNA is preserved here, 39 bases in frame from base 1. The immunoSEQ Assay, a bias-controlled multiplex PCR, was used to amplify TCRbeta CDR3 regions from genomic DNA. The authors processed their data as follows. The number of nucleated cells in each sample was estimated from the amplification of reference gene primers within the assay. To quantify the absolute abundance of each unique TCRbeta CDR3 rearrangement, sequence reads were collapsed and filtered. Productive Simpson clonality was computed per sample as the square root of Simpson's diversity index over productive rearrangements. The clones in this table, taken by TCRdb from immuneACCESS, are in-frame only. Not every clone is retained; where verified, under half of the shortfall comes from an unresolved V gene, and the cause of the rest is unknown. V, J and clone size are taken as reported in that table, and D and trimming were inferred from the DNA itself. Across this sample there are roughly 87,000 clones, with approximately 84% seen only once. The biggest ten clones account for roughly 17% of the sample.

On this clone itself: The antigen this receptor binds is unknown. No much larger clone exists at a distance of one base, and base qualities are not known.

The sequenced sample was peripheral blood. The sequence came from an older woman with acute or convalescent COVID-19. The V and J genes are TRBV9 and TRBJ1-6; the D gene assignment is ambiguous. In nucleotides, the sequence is TGTGCCAGCAGCGTAGCCGTTAATTCACCCCTCCACTTT. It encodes CASSVAVNSPLHF.